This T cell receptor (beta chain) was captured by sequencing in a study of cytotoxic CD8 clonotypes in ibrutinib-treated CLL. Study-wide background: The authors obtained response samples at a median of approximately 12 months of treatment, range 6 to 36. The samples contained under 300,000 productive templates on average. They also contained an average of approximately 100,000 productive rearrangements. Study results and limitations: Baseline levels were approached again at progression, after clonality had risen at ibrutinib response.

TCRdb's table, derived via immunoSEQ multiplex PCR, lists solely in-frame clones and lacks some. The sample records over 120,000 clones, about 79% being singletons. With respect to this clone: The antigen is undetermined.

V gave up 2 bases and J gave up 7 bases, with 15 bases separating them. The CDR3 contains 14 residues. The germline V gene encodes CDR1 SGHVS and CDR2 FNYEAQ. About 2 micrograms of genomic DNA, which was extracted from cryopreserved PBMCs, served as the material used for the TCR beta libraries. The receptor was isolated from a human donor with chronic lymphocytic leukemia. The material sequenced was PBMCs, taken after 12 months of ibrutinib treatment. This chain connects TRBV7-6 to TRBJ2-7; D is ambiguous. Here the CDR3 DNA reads TGTGCCAGCAGCTTACTCCCCGGCTCGGGTGAGCAGTACTTC. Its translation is CASSLLPGSGEQYF.